Sequencing of this TCR beta chain was carried out in a study of human T cells and chemical hapten exposure. Overall study: Diagnoses of alopecia areata, totalis or universalis occurred in mostly female patients.

Time point meaning: pre-sensitization, week 0. The sample's treatment: therapeutic diphenylcyclopropenone sensitization with weekly scalp DPC. Separate cDNA molecules received unique molecular identifiers, which the library attached to them. TCRdb recomputed calls from the RACE reads with MiXCR, one row per CDR3 protein. The sample includes more than 250,000 distinct CDR3 sequences, 7.5% to 10% of them seen just once. Germline CDR1 reads SGDLS; CDR2 reads YYNGEE. V was clipped by 2 bases and J by 7 bases, with 9 bases between them. The CDR3 has 13 residues. V usage is TRBV9 and J usage is TRBJ2-2, with D unclear. Sequenced here: whole blood, sampled in connection with sensitization to the hapten diphenylcyclopropenone (DPC). The receptor's source is a woman in her thirties or forties with alopecia areata. Some clones in this sample may be carry-over from other donors' samples. For the CDR3, the DNA is TGTGCCAGCAGCGTGGAAAGTGTCGGGGAGCTGTTTTTT. Translating it yields CASSVESVGELFF.